The 14 T cell receptor beta chains presented below share a single source sample, sequenced in a study of blood T cells in healthy people across ages. Together with a sample-barcoded 5' primer, a J-beta primer mix was included in a second PCR lasting about 6 to 11 cycles. TCRdb reprocessed the 5' RACE reads with MiXCR, giving one entry per CDR3 protein. The table shows 650,000 to 1,000,000 distinct CDR3 sequences, with around 34% occurring only once. Sequencing was carried out using blood. The receptor source for this set is a man aged 18 to 29 in good health.

In this sample, this clonotype turned up a few times. The gene calls are TRBV20-1 and TRBJ1-2; no clear D. V dropped 2 bases and J dropped 5 bases, with 12 bases sitting between them. Germline-derived CDR1 and CDR2 are DFQATT and SNEGSKA (reference sequence). The CDR3 contains 13 residues. CDR3 sequence reads: CSARTEITYGYTF. The CDR3 bases are TGCAGTGCTAGAACCGAGATTACTTATGGCTACACCTTC.

This clonotype turned up a few times. The chain joins TRBV30 to TRBJ2-1, with TRBD1 identical over 8 bases. This CDR3 contains 15 residues. Losses at the gene ends were 0 bases for V and 1 base for J; bases not matched to a gene: 2. The germline gives CDR1 GTSNPN, CDR2 SVGIG (reference sequence). CDR3 region: CAWSVGQGSYNEQFF. The CDR3 DNA reads as TGTGCCTGGAGTGTAGGACAGGGATCCTACAATGAGCAGTTCTTC. The entire variable domain, with the rest obtained from reference TRBV30 and TRBJ2-1, is as follows: SQTIHQWPATLVQPVGSPLSLECTVEGTSNPNLYWYRQAAGRGLQLLFYSVGIGQISSEVPQNLSASRPQDRQFILSSKKLLLSDSGFYLCAWSVGQGSYNEQFFGPGTRLTVL.

This clonotype has ten or more counts. This chain joins TRBV7-2 and TRBJ2-7; D possibly corresponds to TRBD1 (5 bases). Per germline, CDR1 SGHTA and CDR2 FQGNSA. Trimming took off 3 bases at V and 3 bases at J, with 18 bases between the two ends. The CDR3 has 16 amino acids. The DNA for the CDR3 is TGTGCCAGCAGCTTCCTTCAGGGTTTAACCAACTACGAGCAGTACTTC. Translation gives CASSFLQGLTNYEQYF.

The chain joins TRBV6-6 to TRBJ1-5; D call uncertain. V lost 6 bases, J lost 0 bases, and 9 bases lay in between. Germline assignment: CDR1 MNHNY and CDR2 SVGAGI (reference sequence). This CDR3 has 14 amino acids. The CDR3 loop is CASSWLYSNQPQHF. The CDR3 bases are TGTGCCAGCAGCTGGCTATATAGCAATCAGCCCCAGCATTTT.

The sample holds a few counts of this clonotype. The chain employs TRBV6-6 and TRBJ2-5; D is unclear. With the DNA end fitting TRBJ2-7 better, the J assignment may be wrong. Germline V gives CDR1 MNHNY, CDR2 SVGAGI (reference sequence). CDR3 length equals 13 residues. CDR3 DNA: TGTGCCAGCAGTGATTTGAACGTCGACGAGCAGTACTTC. Its protein is CASSDLNVDEQYF.

This clonotype has only one observation. The V and J genes are TRBV7-2 and TRBJ2-6; tentative D call: TRBD2 (7 bases). The ends were cut back, 5 bases at V and 0 bases at J, with 20 bases in the middle. Germline lookup yields CDR1 SGHTA and CDR2 FQGNSA. This CDR3 contains 19 residues. Written as DNA, the CDR3 is TGTACCAGCAGCACATGGGGGGGACACCTGAACTCTGGGGCCAACGTCCTGACTTTC. Amino acids: CTSSTWGGHLNSGANVLTF.

The chain employs TRBV11-3 and TRBJ2-1; 13 nucleotides match TRBD2. Germline V gene data show CDR1 as SGHNT and CDR2 as YENEEA. CDR3 length equals 15 residues. Unmatched junction bases numbered 1, after V lost 1 base and J lost 7 bases. CDR3 bases: TGTGCCAGCAGCTTAGGGACTAGCGGGAGTAATGAGCAGTTCTTC. Protein sequence: CASSLGTSGSNEQFF.

This chain uses TRBV20-1 with TRBJ1-1; 7 nucleotides line up with TRBD1. Per the germline V gene, CDR1 is DFQATT and CDR2 is SNEGSKA (reference sequence). There are 14 residues in the CDR3. V shed 1 base, J shed 5 bases, and the junction held 7 bases outside the gene matches. The CDR3: CSARVLTGRTEAFF. CDR3 coding DNA: TGCAGTGCTAGAGTGCTGACAGGGAGGACTGAAGCTTTCTTT.

This clonotype has a handful of counts. The genes are TRBV27 and TRBJ1-6; 8 bases map to TRBD1. J gave up 8 bases and V 4 bases, and 7 bases lay outside the gene matches. CDR1 is MNHEY and CDR2 is SMNVEV in the germline V gene (reference sequence). CDR3 size: 15 residues. The CDR3 here is CASSWRDRRDSPLHF. CDR3 bases: TGTGCCAGCAGTTGGAGGGACAGGAGGGATTCACCCCTCCACTTT.

This clonotype was observed at least ten times. J is TRBJ2-2 and V is TRBV4-3, with D uncertain. Germline V gene lookup returns CDR1 LGHNA and CDR2 YSLEER. The V end lost 0 bases, the J end lost 4 bases, and 3 bases lay between the germline ends. This CDR3 region has 13 residues. CDR3 sequence: CASSQDPTGELFF. The CDR3 DNA follows: TGCGCCAGCAGCCAAGATCCCACCGGGGAGCTGTTTTTT.

This clonotype has a count of ten or more. The rearrangement uses TRBV4-3 and TRBJ2-3; D not certain. The CDR3 loop spans 13 amino acids. Trimming left V 0 bases short and J 3 bases short, with 4 bases between. Germline values: CDR1 LGHNA, CDR2 YSLEER. The CDR3 DNA reads TGCGCCAGCAGCCAAGAGAGGACAGATACGCAGTATTTT. Encoded protein: CASSQERTDTQYF.

For this clonotype: A much larger clonotype is one base distant, so this may be a read error. CDR3 protein: CASSVGSAGTDTQYF. In DNA form, the CDR3 reads TGTGCCAGCAGCGTAGGGTCGGCAGGGACAGATACGCAGTATTTT. The rearrangement links TRBV9 to TRBJ2-3; a weak D match, TRBD1 (5 bases). The CDR3 has 15 amino acids. The germline gives CDR1 SGDLS, CDR2 YYNGEE. The germline V and J ends were trimmed by 0 bases and 3 bases, with 11 bases remaining between them.

The rearrangement uses TRBV7-2 and TRBJ2-1; possibly TRBD1 for D (5 bases). The CDR3 sequence is 14 residues long. Trimming removed 7 bases from V and 0 bases from J, with 10 bases in between. Germline CDR1 SGHTA, CDR2 FQGNSA. The CDR3 DNA reads as TGTGCCAGCATCCCAGACAGCTCCTACAATGAGCAGTTCTTC. It codes for CASIPDSSYNEQFF.

Notes on this clonotype: One base away lies a much larger clone, so this may be a sequencing read error. This chain connects TRBV3-1 to TRBJ1-5; no clear D gene. CDR1 is LGHDT and CDR2 is YNNKEL in the germline V gene (reference sequence). This CDR3 comprises 12 residues. Deletions cut 3 bases from V and 5 bases from J, with 5 bases between. The CDR3 DNA follows: TGTGCCAGCAGCCACTTAGATCAGCCCCAGCATTTT. It is translated as CASSHLDQPQHF.